This T cell receptor beta chain was found in a study of response to subunit inactivated influenza vaccine. Study-level points and caveats: T cells newly recruited by each seasonal influenza vaccination are few, the authors suggested.

Using its own MiXCR run on the RT-PCR reads, TCRdb lists one record per CDR3 protein. There are hundreds of thousands of distinct CDR3 sequences in the sample; 6.5% to 8% occur only once, and 10% to 15% lies in the top ten. The CDR3 contains 16 residues. Trimming removed 4 bases from V and 2 bases from J; junction bases left unmatched: 9. Germline values: CDR1 SGHRS, CDR2 YFSETQ. This clonotype was recorded many times. Its antigen is not identified. Sequences were derived from PBMCs from blood, sampled around 25 months after vaccination. This TCR was sampled from a man between 50 and 69 years old who received an inactivated influenza vaccine. The rearrangement uses TRBV5-1 and TRBJ2-3; 8 nucleotides match TRBD1. CDR3 DNA: TGCGCCAGCAGCCTTGGACAGGGTGGATACACAGATACGCAGTATTTT. This translates into CASSLGQGGYTDTQYF.